One and the same sample provided the 20 T cell receptor beta chains below, sequenced in a study of vaccination effects on CD4 cells after COVID-19 (dated by TCRdb to 2022 to 2024). After less than 13 days of culture, CD4+ T cells were isolated with the EasySep CD4+ T cell isolation kit. Library preparation was by the immunoSEQ multiplex PCR assay. TCRdb re-hosts the immuneACCESS table, in-frame sequences only. Its copies lack some clones; in the studies checked, an unresolved V gene accounts for under half of them, and the cause for the rest is not known. In this sample the table shows tens of thousands of clones, about 70% of which occur a single time. The ten biggest clones cover 3% of the sample. No antigen has been identified for these receptors. This specimen was CD4+ T cells from PBMCs cultured without peptide, taken before COVID-19 vaccination. The receptor source for this set is a human donor who received a COVID-19 vaccine.

The chain couples TRBV7-2 to TRBJ2-2; 8 bases align to TRBD2. Trimming at V came to 3 bases and at J to 3 bases, leaving 9 bases not matched to a gene. This CDR3 spans 17 amino acids. Germline CDR1 and CDR2: SGHTA and FQGNSA. The CDR3 DNA is TGTGCCAGCAGCTTTCGGAGCGGGAGCGGATACACCGGGGAGCTGTTTTTT. Translating it yields CASSFRSGSGYTGELFF. Full variable domain (rest looked up from reference TRBV7-2 and TRBJ2-2): GAGVSQSPSNKVTEKGKDVELRCDPISGHTALYWYRQSLGQGLEFLIYFQGNSAPDKSGLPSDRFSAERTGGSVSTLTIQRTQQEDSAVYLCASSFRSGSGYTGELFFGEGSRLTVL.

This sequence joins TRBV19 and TRBJ2-1, with D possibly matching TRBD1 (7 bases). The CDR3 sequence is 15 residues long. V was shortened by 0 bases and J by 5 bases, with 11 bases between the two germline ends. Germline V CDR1 and CDR2: LNHDA, SQIVND (reference sequence). In nucleotides, the CDR3 is TGTGCCAGTAGTATAGAGGGCAGGGGGGACAATGAGCAGTTCTTC. Its translation: CASSIEGRGDNEQFF.

The chain employs TRBV28 and TRBJ1-5, with D hard to call. The V and J ends lost 3 bases and 0 bases respectively, with 9 bases between them. CDR1 is MDHEN, CDR2 SYDVKM, per germline. The CDR3 length is 15 residues. The CDR3 coding sequence is TGTGCCAGCAGTTTCAACCTCTATAGCAATCAGCCCCAGCATTTT. It is translated as CASSFNLYSNQPQHF.

This chain uses TRBV4-1 with TRBJ1-1; TRBD1 matches at 8 bases. Germline V gene data show CDR1 as MGHRA and CDR2 as YSYEKL. V was clipped by 4 bases and J by 1 base; unmatched bases: 2. The CDR3 totals 14 residues. This chain's CDR3 is CASSRGTGNTEAFF. CDR3 bases: TGCGCCAGCAGCCGGGGGACAGGGAACACTGAAGCTTTCTTT.

This clone was found once. This chain joins TRBV9 and TRBJ2-1; the match to TRBD2 covers 7 bases. The J segment lost 9 bases and the V segment lost 0 bases, leaving 3 bases of the junction unmatched. Germline CDR1 and CDR2: SGDLS and YYNGEE. This CDR3 contains 13 residues. The CDR3 nucleotides are TGTGCCAGCAGCGTAGAGGCTAGCGGTGAGCAGTTCTTC. It codes for CASSVEASGEQFF.

This sequence joins TRBV28 and TRBJ2-7; D may match TRBD1 or TRBD2 (5 bases each). V was trimmed by 6 bases and J by 6 bases, leaving 18 bases between them. Germline V lookup: CDR1 MDHEN, CDR2 SYDVKM. There are 14 residues in the CDR3. In DNA, the CDR3 is TGTGCCAGCAGCCCGAGGGGAAGGATGATCGAGCAGTACTTC. Residues: CASSPRGRMIEQYF.

V gene TRBV6-5 combines with J gene TRBJ2-3; 7 bases line up with TRBD2. Trimming took 0 bases from V and 2 from J; bases not matched to a gene: 2. This CDR3 has 15 residues. Germline V CDR1 and CDR2: MNHEY, SVGAGI. CDR3 sequence (DNA): TGTGCCAGCAGTTACTCCGGGACTAACACAGATACGCAGTATTTT. Encoded protein: CASSYSGTNTDTQYF.

This clone was seen a single time. This chain joins TRBV6-5 and TRBJ1-4; TRBD1 aligns across 7 bases. After removal of 4 bases from V and 5 bases from J, the junction contained 10 bases not matched to a gene. The germline V gene has CDR1 MNHEY and CDR2 SVGAGI. The CDR3 has 16 residues. The CDR3 DNA is TGTGCCAGCAGTTGGCGAAGACAGGGTGGAAATGAAAAACTGTTTTTT. Translation gives CASSWRRQGGNEKLFF.

The genes are TRBV10-2 and TRBJ1-5; D is possibly TRBD1 (5 bases). This CDR3 is built from 15 residues. From germline, CDR1 is WSHSY and CDR2 SAAADI. Trimming removed 6 bases from V and 0 bases from J, with 12 bases in between. CDR3 nucleotide sequence: TGCGCCAGCAGCGCTGACAGTTATAGCAATCAGCCCCAGCATTTT. Protein: CASSADSYSNQPQHF.

This clone was observed a few times. The chain carries TRBV5-1 and TRBJ2-3; possible D gene TRBD1, 5 bases. The CDR3 runs 16 residues. V was pared by 0 bases and J by 0 bases, with 11 bases between. Germline CDR1 and CDR2: SGHRS and YFSETQ. CDR3 nucleotide sequence: TGCGCCAGCAGCTTGGAGGGGCCTTACAGCACAGATACGCAGTATTTT. Encoded protein: CASSLEGPYSTDTQYF.

V is TRBV25-1 and J is TRBJ2-4, with TRBD2 as a possible D gene (7 bases). With 2 bases removed from V and 0 bases from J, the gap between germline ends came to 14 bases. The germline gives CDR1 MGHDK, CDR2 SYGVNS. The CDR3 totals 17 residues. The CDR3 protein is CASSEPSGGLAKNIQYF. CDR3 DNA sequence: TGTGCCAGCAGTGAACCCTCCGGGGGGCTAGCCAAAAACATTCAGTACTTC.

This clone appeared once. The chain combines TRBV29-1 with TRBJ2-2; a possible D gene is TRBD1 (6 bases). The germline V and J ends were trimmed by 7 bases and 4 bases, with 22 bases remaining between them. The CDR3 is made up of 16 amino acids. Germline CDR1 reads SQVTM; CDR2 reads ANQGSEA. The CDR3: CSAETPTGSSTGELFF. DNA for the CDR3: TGCAGCGCCGAAACACCGACAGGCTCAAGCACCGGGGAGCTGTTTTTT.

This clone was seen only a few times. The rearrangement uses TRBV11-2 and TRBJ2-1; maybe TRBD1 (6 bases). The CDR3 totals 15 residues. From germline, CDR1 is SGHAT and CDR2 FQNNGV. V lost 8 bases to trimming and J lost 1 base, with 15 bases between them. The CDR3 reads CASSVTGQSYNEQFF. The CDR3 region has the DNA TGTGCCAGCTCCGTGACGGGACAATCCTACAATGAGCAGTTCTTC. Supplemented by reference TRBV11-2 and TRBJ2-1, the full variable domain reads EAGVAQSPRYKIIEKRQSVAFWCNPISGHATLYWYQQILGQGPKLLIQFQNNGVVDDSQLPKDRFSAERLKGVDSTLKIQPAKLEDSAVYLCASSVTGQSYNEQFFGPGTRLTVL.

This clone was picked up one time. The chain is built from TRBV10-3 and TRBJ1-6; 11 nucleotides align to TRBD1. V trimming: 10 bases; J trimming: 4 bases; junction bases outside the gene matches: 6. Germline CDR1 reads ENHRY; CDR2 reads SYGVKD. This CDR3 comprises 15 residues. The CDR3 is CATGGTGGYNSPLHF. For the CDR3, the DNA is TGTGCCACCGGTGGGACAGGGGGGTATAATTCACCCCTCCACTTT.

This clone was found a few times. The rearrangement uses TRBV20-1 and TRBJ1-2; tentatively, D is TRBD1 (6 bases). With 8 bases removed from V and 8 bases from J, the gap between germline ends came to 12 bases. This CDR3 is built from 10 residues. Germline V CDR1 and CDR2: DFQATT, SNEGSKA (reference sequence). The CDR3 DNA reads as TGCAGTCCAACAGGGCAAGGCTACACCTTC. The encoded protein is CSPTGQGYTF.

The chain recombines TRBV5-4 with TRBJ2-7, with D possibly being TRBD1 or TRBD2 (6 bases each). This CDR3 comprises 15 residues. The V end was cut by 4 bases, the J end by 2 bases, with 16 bases between. CDR1 is SGHNT and CDR2 is YYREEE in the germline V gene (reference sequence). CDR3 DNA: TGTGCCAGCAGCCCCGCGGGACAATCTACCTACGAGCAGTACTTC. Encoded protein: CASSPAGQSTYEQYF.

The table lists this clone with a count of one. This chain connects TRBV28 to TRBJ1-3, with D possibly matching TRBD1 (5 bases). The ends were cut back, 0 bases at V and 2 bases at J, with 14 bases in the middle. Germline assignment: CDR1 MDHEN and CDR2 SYDVKM. The CDR3 is 17 amino acids. The DNA for the CDR3 is TGTGCCAGCAGTTTATGGTCGGGGGGTATCGCTGGAAACACCATATATTTT. Encoded protein: CASSLWSGGIAGNTIYF. The complete variable domain, with remaining parts taken from reference TRBV28 and TRBJ1-3, reads DVKVTQSSRYLVKRTGEKVFLECVQDMDHENMFWYRQDPGLGLRLIYFSYDVKMKEKGDIPEGYSVSREKKERFSLILESASTNQTSMYLCASSLWSGGIAGNTIYFGEGSWLTVV.

The V and J genes are TRBV21-1 and TRBJ1-2. TRBV21-1 is deemed a pseudogene. The CDR3 totals 13 residues. This CDR3 is CASRGRGRGGYTF. In DNA, the CDR3 is TGTGCCAGCAGGGGCAGGGGGAGGGGTGGCTACACCTTC.

V gene TRBV9 combines with J gene TRBJ1-1; TRBD1 matches at 7 bases. J was trimmed by 0 bases and V by 5 bases; bases with no gene match: 7. CDR1 is SGDLS and CDR2 is YYNGEE in the germline V gene. The CDR3 extends over 15 amino acids. DNA of the CDR3: TGTGCCAGCAGACCCCCGGGACAGCTGAACACTGAAGCTTTCTTT. Protein sequence: CASRPPGQLNTEAFF. The whole variable domain, filled in from reference TRBV9 and TRBJ1-1, reads DSGVTQTPKHLITATGQRVTLRCSPRSGDLSVYWYQQSLDQGLQFLIQYYNGEERAKGNILERFSAQQFPDLHSELNLSSLELGDSALYFCASRPPGQLNTEAFFGQGTRLTVV.

The rearrangement uses TRBV3-1 (or the pseudogene TRBV3-2) and TRBJ2-7; a possible D gene is TRBD1 (5 bases). Germline V gene data show CDR1 as LGHDT and CDR2 as YNNKEL (reference sequence). V was pared by 0 bases and J by 3 bases, with 21 bases between. This CDR3 region has 18 residues. This CDR3 reads CASSQDNSGHQVFYEQYF. CDR3 DNA: TGTGCCAGCAGCCAAGATAACTCAGGACACCAGGTATTCTACGAGCAGTACTTC.